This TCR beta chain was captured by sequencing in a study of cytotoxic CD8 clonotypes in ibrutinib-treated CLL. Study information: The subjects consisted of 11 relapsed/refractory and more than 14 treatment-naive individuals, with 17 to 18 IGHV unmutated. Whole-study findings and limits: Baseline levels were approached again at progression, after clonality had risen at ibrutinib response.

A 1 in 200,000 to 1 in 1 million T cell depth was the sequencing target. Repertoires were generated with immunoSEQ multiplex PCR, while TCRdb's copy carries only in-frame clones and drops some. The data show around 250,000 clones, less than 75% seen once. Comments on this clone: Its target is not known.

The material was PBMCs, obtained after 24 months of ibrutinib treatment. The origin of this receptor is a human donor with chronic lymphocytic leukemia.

This CDR3 reads CASSYRGQTYEQYF. In DNA form, the CDR3 reads TGTGCCAGCAGTTACCGCGGACAGACCTACGAGCAGTACTTC. The chain couples TRBV6-6 to TRBJ2-7; a possible D gene is TRBD1 (6 bases). The CDR3 is made up of 14 amino acids. Germline CDR1 reads MNHNY; CDR2 reads SVGAGI (reference sequence). V gave up 2 bases and J gave up 2 bases, with 10 bases separating them.